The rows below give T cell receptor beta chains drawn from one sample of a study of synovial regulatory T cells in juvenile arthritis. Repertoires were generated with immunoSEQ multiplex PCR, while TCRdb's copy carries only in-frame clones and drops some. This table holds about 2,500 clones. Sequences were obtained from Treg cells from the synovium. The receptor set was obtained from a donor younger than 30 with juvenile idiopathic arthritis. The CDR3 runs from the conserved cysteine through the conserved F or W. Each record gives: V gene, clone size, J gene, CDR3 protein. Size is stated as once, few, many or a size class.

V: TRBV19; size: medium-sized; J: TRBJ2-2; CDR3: CASRGGGNTGELFF
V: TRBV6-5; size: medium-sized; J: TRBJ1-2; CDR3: CASSPGGVRYGYTF
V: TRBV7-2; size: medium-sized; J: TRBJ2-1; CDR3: CASSLVVGGPINEQFF
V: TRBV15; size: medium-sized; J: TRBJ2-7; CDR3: CATSGLAGYEQYF
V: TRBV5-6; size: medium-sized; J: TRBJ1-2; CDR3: CASSVGQGVNYGYTF
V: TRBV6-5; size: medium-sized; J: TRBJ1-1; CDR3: CASRNRGLGPEKAFF
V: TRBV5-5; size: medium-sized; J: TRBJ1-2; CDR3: CASSLSQASGVYGYTF
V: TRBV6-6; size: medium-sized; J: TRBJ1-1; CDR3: CASSTGGKAFF
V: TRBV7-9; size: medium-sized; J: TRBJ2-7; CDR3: CASSTAGTGYYEQYF
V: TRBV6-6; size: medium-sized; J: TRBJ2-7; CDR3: CASSSLAGLQYF
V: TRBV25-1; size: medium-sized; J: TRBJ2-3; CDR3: CASSSFSDTQYF
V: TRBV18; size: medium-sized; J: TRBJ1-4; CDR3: CASSPRPSVEGPNEKLFF
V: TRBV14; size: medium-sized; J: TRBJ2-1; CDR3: CASSRLAGRDYNEQFF
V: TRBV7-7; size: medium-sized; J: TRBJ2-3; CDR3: CASSAQWGSDTQYF
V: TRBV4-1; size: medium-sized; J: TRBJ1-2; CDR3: CASSHPGTTYGYTF
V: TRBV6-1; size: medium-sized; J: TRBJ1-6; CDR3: CASSERTPSSYNSPLHF
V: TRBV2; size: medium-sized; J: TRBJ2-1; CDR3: CASLLSGIYNEQFF
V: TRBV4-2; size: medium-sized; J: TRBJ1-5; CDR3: CASSQDRQHSNQPQHF
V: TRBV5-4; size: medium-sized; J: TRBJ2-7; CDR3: CASSLGGRGSSGTYEQYF
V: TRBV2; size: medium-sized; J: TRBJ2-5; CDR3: CASSPWTSPKTQYF
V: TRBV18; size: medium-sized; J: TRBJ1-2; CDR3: CASSFQGPPDYGYTF
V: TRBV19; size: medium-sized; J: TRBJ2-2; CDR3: CASSRWNTGELFF
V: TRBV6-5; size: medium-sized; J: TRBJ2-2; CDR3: CASSYSRLANTGELFF
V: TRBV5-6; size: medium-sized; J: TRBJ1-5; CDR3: CASSLLAGGNQPQHF
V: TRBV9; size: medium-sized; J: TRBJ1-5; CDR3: CASSVGATFNQPQHF
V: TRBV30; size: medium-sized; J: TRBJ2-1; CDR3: CAWSLINEQFF
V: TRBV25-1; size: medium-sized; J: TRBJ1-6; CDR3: CASSAAGTSYSPLHF
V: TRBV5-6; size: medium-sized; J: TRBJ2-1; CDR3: CASSLVHNEQFF
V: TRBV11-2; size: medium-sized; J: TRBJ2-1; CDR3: CASSLDLGVGYNEQFF
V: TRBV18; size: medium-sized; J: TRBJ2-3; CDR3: CASSLLRTSGNDKNTDTQYF
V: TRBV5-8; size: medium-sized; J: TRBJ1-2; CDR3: CASSFGPGRELNYGYTF
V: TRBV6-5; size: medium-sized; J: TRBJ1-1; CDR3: CASYRKGATEAFF